The present T cell receptor beta chain was sequenced within a study of T cells after somatic rescue of genetic block. Germline loops: CDR1 SGHRS, CDR2 YFSETQ. This CDR3 contains 13 residues. V was clipped by 4 bases and J by 4 bases; unmatched bases: 1. Sequencing used immunoSEQ multiplex PCR; TCRdb keeps in-frame clones, though not all of them. This sample has about 14,000 clones; around 72% occur once, and the top ten carry around 20%. Sequenced: peripheral blood mononuclear cells (PBMCs). This receptor was taken from a boy younger than 18. The V and J genes are TRBV5-1 and TRBJ2-2; 7 bases match TRBD1. CDR3 sequence reads: CASSRDSTGELFF. In DNA, the CDR3 is TGCGCCAGCAGCCGGGACAGCACCGGGGAGCTGTTTTTT. Looking up the rest from reference TRBV5-1 and TRBJ2-2 gives the full variable domain: KAGVTQTPRYLIKTRGQQVTLSCSPISGHRSVSWYQQTPGQGLQFLFEYFSETQRNKGNFPGRFSGRQFSNSRSEMNVSTLELGDSALYLCASSRDSTGELFFGEGSRLTVL.